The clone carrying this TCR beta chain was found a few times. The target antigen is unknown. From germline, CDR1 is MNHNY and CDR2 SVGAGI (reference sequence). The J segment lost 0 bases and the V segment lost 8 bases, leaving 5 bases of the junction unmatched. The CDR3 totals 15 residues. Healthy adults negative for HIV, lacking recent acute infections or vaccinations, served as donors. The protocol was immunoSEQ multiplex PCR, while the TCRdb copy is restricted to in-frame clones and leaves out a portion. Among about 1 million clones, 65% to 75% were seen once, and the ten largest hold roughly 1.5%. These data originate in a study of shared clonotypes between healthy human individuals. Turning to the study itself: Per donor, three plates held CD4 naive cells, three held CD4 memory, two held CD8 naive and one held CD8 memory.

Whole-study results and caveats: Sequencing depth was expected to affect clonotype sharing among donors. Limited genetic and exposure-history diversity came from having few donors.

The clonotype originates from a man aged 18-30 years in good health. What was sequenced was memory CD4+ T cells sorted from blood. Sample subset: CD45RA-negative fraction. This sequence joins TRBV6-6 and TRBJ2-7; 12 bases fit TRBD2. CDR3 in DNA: TGTGCCAGCGACACTAGCGGGAGGAGCTCCTACGAGCAGTACTTC. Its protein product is CASDTSGRSSYEQYF.